This T cell receptor beta chain was recovered during a study of response to subunit inactivated influenza vaccine. This clonotype was recorded a few times. TCRdb processed the RT-PCR reads anew with MiXCR; each CDR3 protein has one entry. Here the sample spans approximately 530,000 distinct CDR3 sequences, approximately 13% being singletons. V shed 3 bases and J shed 3 bases, with 14 bases lying between them. The CDR3 sequence is 15 residues long. The rearrangement uses TRBV12-3 or TRBV12-4 and TRBJ1-1, with D perhaps matching TRBD1 (5 bases). The sequence came from a man aged 45-65 years who received an inactivated influenza vaccine. The sequences come from PBMCs from blood, collected 45 days after vaccination. CDR3 in amino acids: CASSFPPGGDTEAFF. CDR3 coding DNA: TGTGCCAGCAGTTTCCCCCCGGGAGGGGACACTGAAGCTTTCTTT.